The 27 T cell receptor beta chains listed next were all sequenced from one sample in a study of radiotherapy plus CTLA-4 blockade in lung cancer. TCRdb keeps only in-frame clones here, not all; method: immunoSEQ multiplex PCR. The data hold about 53,000 clones, with roughly 81% observed a single time. This specimen was peripheral blood, taken from a patient treated with radiotherapy plus ipilimumab. Receptor source: a human donor with non-small cell lung cancer whose response to radiotherapy plus ipilimumab could not be evaluated.

The chain has TRBV7-8 and TRBJ2-7; 10 bases are shared with TRBD2. CDR3 length equals 15 residues. Trimming at V came to 5 bases and at J to 3 bases, leaving 7 bases not matched to a gene. In germline, CDR1 is SGHVS, CDR2 FQNEAQ. The CDR3 spells CASSLNLAGGYEQYF. The DNA of the CDR3 is TGTGCCAGCAGCCTAAACTTAGCGGGGGGCTACGAGCAGTACTTC. Together with reference TRBV7-8 and TRBJ2-7, the CDR3 gives the full variable domain: GAGVSQSPRYKVAKRGQDVALRCDPISGHVSLFWYQQALGQGPEFLTYFQNEAQLDKSGLPSDRFFAERPEGSVSTLKIQRTQQEDSAVYLCASSLNLAGGYEQYFGPGTRLTVT.

V is TRBV13 and J is TRBJ1-3, with 9 bases matching TRBD1. Trimming removed 6 bases from V and 0 bases from J; junction bases left unmatched: 9. The CDR3 is 17 residues long. Germline loops: CDR1 PRHDT, CDR2 FYEKMQ (reference sequence). The CDR3 region is CASRPRTGVSSGNTIYF. Written as DNA, the CDR3 is TGTGCCAGCAGACCCCGGACAGGGGTCTCCTCTGGAAACACCATATATTTT.

This clone appeared a single time. The V call is TRBV28, the J call TRBJ1-2; 8 bases line up with TRBD1. CDR1 and CDR2 (germline): MDHEN, SYDVKM. The CDR3 has 13 residues. V was pared by 4 bases and J by 6 bases, with 4 bases of the junction left unmatched. As DNA, the CDR3 is TGTGCCAGCAGTTGGACAGGGAGGAATGGCTACACCTTC. Translated, it gives CASSWTGRNGYTF.

V usage is TRBV29-1 and J usage is TRBJ1-1; no reliable D call. CDR1 and CDR2 (germline): SQVTM, ANQGSEA. The V end was cut by 2 bases, the J end by 2 bases, with 9 bases between. This CDR3 contains 13 residues. CDR3 region: CSVEYKFNTEAFF. The CDR3 DNA is TGCAGCGTTGAATACAAGTTTAACACTGAAGCTTTCTTT. Supplemented by reference TRBV29-1 and TRBJ1-1, the full variable domain reads SAVISQKPSRDICQRGTSLTIQCQVDSQVTMMFWYRQQPGQSLTLIATANQGSEATYESGFVIDKFPISRPNLTFSTLTVSNMSPEDSSIYLCSVEYKFNTEAFFGQGTRLTVV.

V and J are TRBV10-3 and TRBJ2-7; D not certain. Between the trimmed V and J ends, which lost 0 bases and 6 bases, there was a span of 3 bases. Germline CDR1 ENHRY, CDR2 SYGVKD. This CDR3 has 11 amino acids. As DNA, the CDR3 is TGTGCCATCAGTGAGTCGGCCGAGCAGTACTTC. Translating it yields CAISESAEQYF.

The chain is built from TRBV9 and TRBJ1-1; D remains unclear. There are 14 residues in the CDR3. Germline V CDR1 and CDR2: SGDLS, YYNGEE. Trimming cost V 3 bases and J 1 base, with 10 bases left between them. CDR3 sequence reads: CASSARVGNTEAFF. CDR3 DNA sequence: TGTGCCAGCAGCGCGAGGGTTGGGAACACTGAAGCTTTCTTT. Full variable domain (rest looked up from reference TRBV9 and TRBJ1-1): DSGVTQTPKHLITATGQRVTLRCSPRSGDLSVYWYQQSLDQGLQFLIQYYNGEERAKGNILERFSAQQFPDLHSELNLSSLELGDSALYFCASSARVGNTEAFFGQGTRLTVV.

The genes are TRBV4-1 and TRBJ2-7, with D uncertain. Germline lookup yields CDR1 MGHRA and CDR2 YSYEKL. Trimming removed 2 bases from V and 3 bases from J, with 11 bases in between. The CDR3 contains 14 residues. The DNA for the CDR3 is TGCGCCAGCAGCCAACTTCCCTTAGACTACGAGCAGTACTTC. Protein sequence: CASSQLPLDYEQYF.

The rearrangement links TRBV11-2 to TRBJ1-1; D is possibly TRBD1 (5 bases). Germline V CDR1 and CDR2: SGHAT, FQNNGV. V was cut by 1 base and J by 1 base, with 7 bases left in between. CDR3 length equals 14 residues. The chain's CDR3 is CASSLGRGNTEAFF. CDR3 DNA sequence: TGTGCCAGCAGCTTAGGGAGGGGGAACACTGAAGCTTTCTTT.

This clone was picked up a small number of times. The rearrangement uses TRBV29-1 and TRBJ1-2; 9 nucleotides match TRBD1. Germline CDR1 SQVTM, CDR2 ANQGSEA. CDR3 length: 14 amino acids. Trimming removed 4 bases from V and 2 bases from J; junction bases left unmatched: 5. The CDR3 coding sequence is TGCAGCGTTGGAAACAGGGGGCAGAACTATGGCTACACCTTC. Amino acids: CSVGNRGQNYGYTF.

V usage is TRBV27 and J usage is TRBJ2-7; possibly TRBD2 for D (6 bases). From germline, CDR1 is MNHEY and CDR2 SMNVEV (reference sequence). The CDR3 is 15 amino acids. V lost 0 bases and J lost 4, with 13 bases in between. The CDR3 loop reads CASSLSRGSTYEQYF. The DNA of the CDR3 is TGTGCCAGCAGTTTATCCCGGGGGTCCACGTACGAGCAGTACTTC.

The V and J genes are TRBV9 and TRBJ2-1; 10 bases are shared with TRBD2. Looked up from germline, CDR1 is SGDLS and CDR2 is YYNGEE. J lost 8 bases, V lost 4 bases, and 6 bases had no gene match. The CDR3 runs 14 residues. CDR3 amino acids: CASSPRLAGDEQFF. The CDR3 coding sequence is TGTGCCAGCAGCCCCCGACTAGCGGGTGATGAGCAGTTCTTC.

The J gene is TRBJ2-7, the V gene TRBV6-1; 12 bases agree with TRBD1. The CDR3 contains 16 residues. V shed 4 bases, J shed 4 bases, and the junction held 8 bases outside the gene matches. Germline CDR1 is MNHNS and CDR2 is SASEGT. The CDR3 DNA follows: TGTGCCAGCAGTGGACATGGGACAGGGGGCGCGTACGAGCAGTACTTC. Translation: CASSGHGTGGAYEQYF.

V is TRBV10-2 and J is TRBJ2-7; unclear D gene. Germline V gene sequence: CDR1 WSHSY, CDR2 SAAADI. Trimming cost V 10 bases and J 2 bases, with 15 bases left between them. The CDR3 runs 13 residues. In DNA, the CDR3 is TGCGCCACAACAGATCGGCCCACCTACGAGCAGTACTTC. Residues: CATTDRPTYEQYF.

This clone is a singleton in its sample. This sequence joins TRBV7-3 and TRBJ2-3; 9 nucleotides align to TRBD2. Looked up from germline, CDR1 is SGHTA and CDR2 is FQGTGA. J lost 1 base, V lost 1 base, and 3 bases had no gene match. CDR3 length equals 16 residues. The CDR3 DNA reads TGTGCCAGCAGCTTAAGGGCTAGCGGGGGCACAGATACGCAGTATTTT. Amino acid sequence: CASSLRASGGTDTQYF.

The J gene is TRBJ1-2, the V gene TRBV28, with D possibly TRBD1 on 5 matching bases. V gave up 2 bases and J gave up 7 bases, with 8 bases separating them. CDR3 length: 12 amino acids. Germline loops: CDR1 MDHEN, CDR2 SYDVKM. The CDR3 region has the DNA TGTGCCAGCAGTTTAAAGGGGTTTGGCTACACCTTC. Its protein product is CASSLKGFGYTF.

The genes are TRBV18 and TRBJ2-7, with TRBD1 matching 7 bases. V lost 3 bases, J lost 6 bases, and 11 bases stayed unmatched. CDR1 and CDR2 from the germline V gene are KGHSH and LQKENI. The CDR3 extends over 15 amino acids. The CDR3, as DNA: TGTGCCAGCTCACCCTACGACAGGGTTTCAGTCGAGCAGTACTTC. Protein: CASSPYDRVSVEQYF.

The chain couples TRBV27 to TRBJ2-7; possible D gene TRBD2, 5 bases. The CDR3 extends over 12 amino acids. The germline V gene has CDR1 MNHEY and CDR2 SMNVEV (reference sequence). The V and J ends lost 5 bases and 2 bases respectively, with 7 bases between them. In DNA, the CDR3 is TGTGCCAGCAGTCCGGGAACCTACGAGCAGTACTTC. Translation gives CASSPGTYEQYF.

The chain's CDR3 is CASSSAGQGFETQYF. The DNA for the CDR3 is TGTGCCAGCAGCAGTGCGGGACAGGGTTTTGAGACCCAGTACTTC. The chain recombines TRBV6-1 with TRBJ2-5; 9 nucleotides agree with TRBD1. Germline V gene data show CDR1 as MNHNS and CDR2 as SASEGT. After removal of 6 bases from V and 5 bases from J, the junction contained 10 bases not matched to a gene. CDR3 length: 15 residues.

CDR3 DNA: TGTGCCAGCAGTGTCCCGGGACATTCAACTAATGAAAAACTGTTTTTT. Amino acids: CASSVPGHSTNEKLFF. This chain joins TRBV25-1 and TRBJ1-4; D may be TRBD1 (6 bases). The V gene's germline CDR1 is MGHDK and CDR2 SYGVNS. The CDR3 consists of 16 residues. The ends were cut back, 4 bases at V and 0 bases at J, with 12 bases in the middle.

The V and J genes are TRBV4-1 and TRBJ1-5; TRBD1 is a possible D gene (5 bases). Trimming took off 0 bases at V and 7 bases at J, with 19 bases between the two ends. CDR3 size: 17 residues. From germline, CDR1 is MGHRA and CDR2 YSYEKL. The chain's CDR3 is CASSQDNSGGLRQPQHF. The DNA of the CDR3 is TGCGCCAGCAGCCAAGATAATTCCGGGGGGTTACGACAGCCCCAGCATTTT.

V is TRBV28 and J is TRBJ2-5; 7 positions match TRBD1. V shed 7 bases, J shed 4 bases, and the junction held 15 bases outside the gene matches. The germline CDR1 and CDR2 sequences are MDHEN and SYDVKM. This CDR3 is built from 16 residues. The CDR3 reads CASTSPQTGSSETQYF. CDR3 bases: TGTGCCAGCACCTCTCCCCAGACAGGGAGTTCAGAGACCCAGTACTTC.

The V gene is TRBV5-4, the J gene TRBJ2-7; D call uncertain. Germline V gives CDR1 SGHNT, CDR2 YYREEE (reference sequence). This CDR3 contains 13 residues. V was trimmed by 5 bases and J by 3 bases, leaving 12 bases between them. The CDR3 DNA reads as TGTGCCAGCAGAGGAGTGAACGACTACGAGCAGTACTTC. Translating gives CASRGVNDYEQYF.

The CDR3 nucleotides are TGTGCCAGTAGTAAGAAGGGACAGGGCTGGAGTCAGCCCCAGCATTTT. This gives the protein CASSKKGQGWSQPQHF. The V gene is TRBV19, the J gene TRBJ1-5; the match to TRBD1 covers 9 bases. Looked up from germline, CDR1 is LNHDA and CDR2 is SQIVND (reference sequence). The trim removed 4 bases at V and 6 bases at J, leaving 10 bases unmatched. This CDR3 is built from 16 residues.

The rearrangement joins TRBV4-1 to TRBJ2-7; TRBD1 matches 9 bases. V was clipped by 1 base and J by 3 bases; unmatched bases: 4. The CDR3 consists of 15 residues. Germline values: CDR1 MGHRA, CDR2 YSYEKL. CDR3 protein: CASSQGQGERYEQYF. The CDR3 DNA sequence: TGCGCCAGCAGCCAAGGACAGGGGGAACGCTACGAGCAGTACTTC.

DNA for the CDR3: TGTGCCAGCAGCTTAGCGCTCTTTAGCTCCTACGAGCAGTACTTC. Amino acid sequence: CASSLALFSSYEQYF. This chain links TRBV7-2 with TRBJ2-7; D is undetermined. CDR1 is SGHTA and CDR2 is FQGNSA in the germline V gene. V dropped 0 bases and J dropped 0 bases, with 9 bases sitting between them. The CDR3 runs to 15 residues.

This clone was found a few times. The chain combines TRBV5-1 with TRBJ2-1, with 9 nucleotides matching TRBD2. This CDR3 contains 15 residues. Per germline, CDR1 SGHRS and CDR2 YFSETQ. Trimming at V came to 0 bases and at J to 5 bases, leaving 3 bases not matched to a gene. The CDR3 DNA is TGCGCCAGCAGCTTGGCCGGACTAGCGAACAATGAGCAGTTCTTC. Translated: CASSLAGLANNEQFF.

The V call is TRBV7-9, the J call TRBJ2-7; D not resolved. V was clipped by 1 base and J by 3 bases, with 13 bases between them. Germline V CDR1 and CDR2: SEHNR, FQNEAQ (reference sequence). This CDR3 has 15 amino acids. CDR3 loop: CASSLVPPRYYEQYF. CDR3 DNA sequence: TGTGCCAGCAGCTTAGTCCCACCCCGGTACTACGAGCAGTACTTC.